This T cell receptor (beta chain) was captured in a study of response to subunit inactivated influenza vaccine. Using its own MiXCR run on the RT-PCR reads, TCRdb lists one record per CDR3 protein. The table includes about 540,000 distinct CDR3 sequences, roughly 23% detected once. This CDR3 contains 17 residues. V lost 3 bases, J lost 0 bases, and 12 bases stayed unmatched. The V gene's germline CDR1 is DFQATT and CDR2 SNEGSKA (reference sequence). This clonotype is a singleton in its sample. This sample also belongs to another study, concerning T cells expressing NK-cell markers. That study reports: Template switching by 5'RACE with UMIs generated the TCR beta cDNA. The study sequenced eight donors, seven HCMV-seropositive and one seronegative. Alpha-beta TCR T cells were the sole sorting target in several experiments, owing to an anti-gamma-delta TCR antibody.

This TCR was recovered from a middle-aged man who received an inactivated influenza vaccine. The chain uses TRBV20-1 and TRBJ2-7; 9 bases match TRBD2. Sequencing was performed on CD4+ T cells sorted from PBMCs, taken 11 to 12 days after vaccination. The CDR3 DNA sequence: TGCAGTGCTAGCCCCGGGGGCAGCGGGGGGTCCTCCTACGAGCAGTACTTC. Its protein product is CSASPGGSGGSSYEQYF.